The sequence of this T cell receptor (beta chain) was determined in a study of shared clonotypes between healthy human individuals. Each subset's genomic DNA was split evenly across several immunoSEQ plates. Data came from immunoSEQ multiplex PCR; TCRdb stores just in-frame clones and leaves some out. The sample lists roughly 1 million clones, around 75% occurring once. On this clone itself: No antigen is known for it. Additional DNA sequences in this sample encode the identical CDR3.

The CDR3 loop spans 13 amino acids. Deletions cut 5 bases from V and 4 bases from J, with 11 bases between. Germline-derived CDR1 and CDR2 are MNHEY and SVGAGI. General study findings and limits: Clonotypes shared by all four donors outscored non-shared clonotypes in generation probability. With a handful of donors compared, 4.5% to 6.5% of naive CD4 clonotypes were shared.

This chain uses TRBV6-5 with TRBJ1-1; D is perhaps TRBD1 (6 bases). The source is a man younger than 35 in good health. The specimen sequenced was memory CD4+ T cells sorted from blood. Subset in this sample: CD45RA-negative fraction. Written as DNA, the CDR3 is TGTGCCAGCAGTCCACAGGGAGGCACTGAAGCTTTCTTT. Its translation is CASSPQGGTEAFF.